The rows below give T cell receptor beta chains drawn from one sample of a study of blood T cell repertoires in COVID-19. Libraries were prepared by immunoSEQ multiplex PCR; TCRdb keeps only in-frame clonotypes and omits some of them. The data show some 220,000 clones, roughly nine tenths seen once. The sample was PBMCs or T cells enriched from blood (not recorded which). These receptors all stem from a woman aged 50 to 65 in a cohort exposed to, infected with or recovered from COVID-19 (not recorded which). Each CDR3 is given with its conserved first and last residue. A D gene is named only where the DNA matches it firmly. Some rows have no size entry. The others give once, few or many, or a class for an expanded clone.

>TRBV4-1|.|TRBJ1-6|.
TGCGCCAGCAGCCAAGGACGGGAGAATTCACCCCTCCACTTT
CASSQGRENSPLHF
>TRBV4-3|.|TRBJ2-3|TRBD2
TGCGCCAGCAGCCAAGATCTGGCGACTAGCGGGGGAGATACGCAGTATTTT
CASSQDLATSGGDTQYF
>TRBV27|.|TRBJ1-6|TRBD1
TGTGCCAGCAGTTTTGTAGGACAGGGAGATTCACCCCTCCACTTT
CASSFVGQGDSPLHF
>TRBV12-3/TRBV12-4|.|TRBJ2-1|.
TGTGCCAGCAGTTTAGAGGGGGAGCAGTTCTTC
CASSLEGEQFF
>TRBV27|.|TRBJ2-5|.
TGTGCCAGCATAATCGACTCAGCCAACAAAGAGACCCAGTACTTC
CASIIDSANKETQYF
>TRBV19|.|TRBJ2-2|TRBD2
TGTGCCAGTAAACCCGGACTAGCGGGGCTCGGGGAGCTGTTTTTT
CASKPGLAGLGELFF
>TRBV19|.|TRBJ2-6|TRBD1
TGTGCCAGTACTCGATCAATGGGACAGGATAAATATAAGGCTGGGGCCAACGTCCTGACTTTC
CASTRSMGQDKYKAGANVLTF
>TRBV7-2|.|TRBJ2-2|.
TGTGCCATTACGGAGGGCACCCCCGGAGCCGGGGAGCTGTTTTTT
CAITEGTPGAGELFF
>TRBV15|.|TRBJ1-5|.
TGTGCCACCAGCAGAGTCCTAGGGGGTAGCAATCAGCCCCAGCATTTT
CATSRVLGGSNQPQHF
>TRBV11-2|.|TRBJ2-2|TRBD2
TGTGCCAGCAACCCCGGGGGGGAAAACACCGGGGAGCTGTTTTTT
CASNPGGENTGELFF
>TRBV19|once|TRBJ1-5|.
TGTGCCAGTAGTTCCCGCGGCCGGCCCCAGCATTTT
CASSSRGRPQHF
>TRBV9|.|TRBJ2-7|TRBD1
TGTGCCAGCAGCGCAACCTCAGGGGGCACCTACGAGCAGTACTTC
CASSATSGGTYEQYF
>TRBV10-2|.|TRBJ1-5|.
TGCGCCAGCAGTGAGTCGAGTGCCGGCCGGAGTAGCAATCAGCCCCAGCATTTT
CASSESSAGRSSNQPQHF
>TRBV9|.|TRBJ1-1|.
TGTGCCAGCAGCGTAACTGGAGGGTTTGGCACTGAAGCTTTCTTT
CASSVTGGFGTEAFF
>TRBV3-1/TRBV3-2|.|TRBJ2-3|TRBD2
TGTGCCAGCAGCGAAAGCGGGGGGCCTGCAGATACGCAGTATTTT
CASSESGGPADTQYF
>TRBV11-2|.|TRBJ1-1|TRBD1
TGTGCCAGCAGCTCCCGGGACAGGACTATGAACACTGAAGCTTTCTTT
CASSSRDRTMNTEAFF
>TRBV6-5|.|TRBJ1-6|TRBD1
TGTGCCAGCAGTTACGACAGGGAGAATTCACCCCTCCACTTT
CASSYDRENSPLHF
>TRBV29-1|.|TRBJ2-7|TRBD2
TGCAGCGTTTTAGCGGGGGGGTACGAGCAGTACTTC
CSVLAGGYEQYF
>TRBV7-2|few|TRBJ2-7|TRBD1
TGTGCCAGCAGCTTAGGGCAGGGGGCCTACGAGCAGTACTTC
CASSLGQGAYEQYF
>TRBV5-4|.|TRBJ2-3|TRBD1
TGTGCCAGCAGCCCGGACAGGGGACGAACAGATACGCAGTATTTT
CASSPDRGRTDTQYF
>TRBV7-2|.|TRBJ2-3|.
TGTGCCAGCAGCAGAAGGAGGGGGCCGGCGGGGGATACGCAGTATTTT
CASSRRRGPAGDTQYF
>TRBV18|.|TRBJ1-1|.
TGTGCCAGCTCACCAAGGACAGCTATGAACACTGAAGCTTTCTTT
CASSPRTAMNTEAFF
>TRBV5-1|.|TRBJ2-5|TRBD1
TGCGCCAGTAGTTTCCCTAGGCCAGGGGGCGAAGAGACCCAGTACTTC
CASSFPRPGGEETQYF
>TRBV18|.|TRBJ2-6|.
TGTGCCAGCTCCCAGGGAACTGGGGCCAACGTCCTGACTTTC
CASSQGTGANVLTF
>TRBV28|few|TRBJ2-7|TRBD2
TGTGCCACCCAAAGCGGGGGGGTTTCCTACGAGCAGTACTTC
CATQSGGVSYEQYF
>TRBV7-2|.|TRBJ1-5|.
TGTGCCAGCAGCTTAAACCCAGGGGCCGGCAATCAGCCCCAGCATTTT
CASSLNPGAGNQPQHF
>TRBV19|.|TRBJ1-2|.
TGTGCCAGTAAACGTCACTACCGGGAGACAGCAGGAGGCTACACCTTC
CASKRHYRETAGGYTF
>TRBV6-2/TRBV6-3|few|TRBJ2-2|TRBD2
TGTGCCAGCAGTCCCGGACTAGCGGGGACCGGGGAGCTGTTTTTT
CASSPGLAGTGELFF
>TRBV4-3|.|TRBJ1-3|TRBD1
TGCGCCAGCAGCCAAGATCGGACAGGCGAAACTGGAAACACCATATATTTT
CASSQDRTGETGNTIYF
>TRBV7-2|.|TRBJ1-3|TRBD1
TGTGCCAGCAGAGGAGGTCCAGGGGGCTTCGGAAACACCATATATTTT
CASRGGPGGFGNTIYF
>TRBV4-2|.|TRBJ1-2|TRBD1
TGTGCCAGCAGCCAAGAGATGAGCCGGACAGGGAAGTATGGCTACACCTTC
CASSQEMSRTGKYGYTF
>TRBV4-1|.|TRBJ1-1|.
TGCGCCAGCAGCCAAAGACTGACGGGGGGGGACACTGAAGCTTTCTTT
CASSQRLTGGDTEAFF
>TRBV7-2|.|TRBJ2-1|TRBD2
TGTGCCAGCAGCCTGGCAGCGGGGGGCGTGGGAGAGCAGTTCTTC
CASSLAAGGVGEQFF
>TRBV18|.|TRBJ2-5|TRBD2
TGTGCCACCTTGGGAGGGTTCGAAGAGACCCAGTACTTC
CATLGGFEETQYF
>TRBV7-3|.|TRBJ2-3|TRBD1
TGTGCCAGCAGCCCGGGACAGGGGCGCTCAGATACGCAGTATTTT
CASSPGQGRSDTQYF
>TRBV18|.|TRBJ2-2|.
TGTGCCAGCTCACCCCGCAGGAACACGAACACCGGGGAGCTGTTTTTT
CASSPRRNTNTGELFF
>TRBV28|once|TRBJ1-2|.
TGTGCCAGCCGTGGGCAGGGTCCCCGAAGCTACACCTTC
CASRGQGPRSYTF
>TRBV7-2|.|TRBJ2-1|.
TGTGCCAGCACCGTAGGGGACACCTACAATGAGCAGTTCTTC
CASTVGDTYNEQFF
>TRBV27|.|TRBJ2-1|.
TGTGCCAGCAGTTCCCCCTCCGACTTCTCCTACAATGAGCAGTTCTTC
CASSSPSDFSYNEQFF
>TRBV6-5|.|TRBJ2-1|.
TGTGCCAGCAGTTACTCGTCGGGGGTCAATTATAATGAGCAGTTCTTC
CASSYSSGVNYNEQFF
>TRBV5-1|few|TRBJ1-4|TRBD1
TGCGCCAGCAGTTTGGACAGGGAGGGACTGTTTTTT
CASSLDREGLFF